This T cell receptor (beta chain) was identified in a study of vaccination and CD4 T cells after COVID-19. CDR3 length: 13 amino acids. Between the trimmed V and J ends, which lost 7 bases and 8 bases, there was a span of 14 bases. Germline V lookup: CDR1 MNHEY, CDR2 SVGEGT. A word on this clonotype: Its specificity is unknown.

Scientists ran DNA taken from cultured CD4+ T cells through the Oncomine TCR Beta short-read assay for sequencing. Cultures of CD4+ T cells served as the source for extracting genomic DNA. TCRdb re-called the PCR reads through MiXCR, storing one row per CDR3 protein. The table shows approximately 15,000 distinct CDR3 sequences, with roughly 53% occurring only once. Treatment here: approximately 9-day PBMC culture with coronavirus spike peptide pools or control peptides (ViraFEST assay). The sample in question was CD4+ T cells from blood, cultured in vitro, obtained before SARS-CoV-2 vaccination. The genes are TRBV6-2 or TRBV6-3 and TRBJ1-4, with D unclear. The clonotype originates from a human donor who had recovered from COVID-19. As DNA, the CDR3 is TGTGCCAGCACCTTAGCTAAGAGGGAAAAACTGTTTTTT. Translation: CASTLAKREKLFF.